Sequencing of this T cell receptor (beta chain) was carried out in a study of T cells in Graves' hyperthyroidism and ophthalmopathy. In this sample, this clonotype turned up many times. Its target is not known. V lost 2 bases to trimming and J lost 6 bases, with 16 bases between them. This CDR3 spans 15 amino acids. The germline V gene encodes CDR1 MNHEY and CDR2 SVGEGT. The study, taken as a whole, reports: Blood also showed most of the thyroid clonotypes that were expanded above 0.001. Researchers report that a 13 V-J model separated ophthalmopathy from stable hyperthyroidism.

Each diagnosis drew on symptoms, thyroxine, TRAb, thyroid ultrasound and orbital computed tomography findings. Amplification of TCR beta CDR3 regions used RNA as the template. With the HTBI primer set, the TCR CDR3 went through a first round of RT-PCR. TCRdb processed the multiplex PCR reads anew with MiXCR; each CDR3 protein has one entry. This sample carries 650,000 to 700,000 distinct CDR3 sequences, roughly 17% of them seen once, and the ten largest clones take about 16%. This chain connects TRBV6-2 or TRBV6-3 to TRBJ1-1; D not certain. The source of this sequence is a man in his fifties with Graves' hyperthyroidism. Input material: blood. In DNA form, the CDR3 reads TGTGCCAGCAGTTACCATACAGTTTCATCCTCTGAAGCTTTCTTT. Residues: CASSYHTVSSSEAFF.